Listed below are T cell receptor beta chains from one sample, sequenced in a study of shared clonotypes between healthy human individuals. The repertoire was sequenced with immunoSEQ multiplex PCR; TCRdb's copy has only in-frame clones and lacks some. This sample has about 2 million clones, with over 85% found just once. The material sequenced was naive CD4+ T cells sorted from blood. The receptors originated from a young man in good health. Both conserved end residues are part of each CDR3. A D gene is named only where the DNA matches it firmly. Clone sizes are given selectively: once, few, many, or a class where the clone is expanded.

j_call | clone_size | d_call | v_call | cdr3_nt | cdr3_aa
TRBJ1-1 | NA | NA | TRBV30 | TGTGCCTGGGACGGACATAACACTGAAGCTTTCTTT | CAWDGHNTEAFF
TRBJ2-1 | NA | TRBD1 | TRBV6-4 | TGTGCCAGCAGTCCCGGACAGGGACCCTACAATGAGCAGTTCTTC | CASSPGQGPYNEQFF
TRBJ2-7 | NA | NA | TRBV5-4 | TGTGCCAGCAGCCGCCCCCCAGGTAACGAGCAGTACTTC | CASSRPPGNEQYF
TRBJ2-7 | NA | TRBD2 | TRBV18 | TGTGCCAGCTCACCAACCGGACTAGCGGGTTACGAGCAGTACTTC | CASSPTGLAGYEQYF
TRBJ1-2 | NA | NA | TRBV5-6 | TGTGCCAGCAGCTTGGGGGCCGGGAAGAACTATGGCTACACCTTC | CASSLGAGKNYGYTF
TRBJ2-7 | NA | TRBD2 | TRBV18 | TGTGCCAGCTCCCTAAAACTAGCGGCCTACGAGCAGTACTTC | CASSLKLAAYEQYF
TRBJ1-2 | NA | TRBD1 | TRBV27 | TGTGCCAGCAGCCCGCGGACAGGGGGCGCGGGTGGCTACACCTTC | CASSPRTGGAGGYTF
TRBJ2-7 | NA | NA | TRBV18 | TGTGCCAGCTCACCCATGGGGTCCTACGAGCAGTACTTC | CASSPMGSYEQYF
TRBJ2-7 | NA | NA | TRBV7-2 | TGTGCCAGCAGCTTAGATATCAGTTCCTACGAGCAGTACTTC | CASSLDISSYEQYF
TRBJ2-6 | NA | NA | TRBV7-9 | TGTGCCAGCAGCTCGCAGGCCGACTCTGGGGCCAACGTCCTGACTTTC | CASSSQADSGANVLTF
TRBJ2-3 | NA | NA | TRBV6-5 | TGTGCCAGCAGAAAGAGCGGGCGCAGCACAGATACGCAGTATTTT | CASRKSGRSTDTQYF
TRBJ2-7 | NA | TRBD2 | TRBV7-8 | TGTGCCAGCAGCAGTACTAGCGGAGACCAACTCTACGAGCAGTACTTC | CASSSTSGDQLYEQYF
TRBJ2-7 | NA | TRBD2 | TRBV19 | TGTGCCATTGGGGGGACTAGCGGCTACGAGCAGTACTTC | CAIGGTSGYEQYF
TRBJ1-1 | NA | TRBD1 | TRBV9 | TGTGCCAGCAGCCCCCATATAGCGACAGGGGGGAACACTGAAGCTTTCTTT | CASSPHIATGGNTEAFF
TRBJ2-7 | NA | NA | TRBV2 | TGTGCCAGCAGAAACAGGGTCAACGAGCAGTACTTC | CASRNRVNEQYF
TRBJ1-6 | once | TRBD1 | TRBV6-1 | TGTGCCAGCAGTGAGCCGGGACAGGGAATAAAAGGTTCACCCCTCCACTTT | CASSEPGQGIKGSPLHF
TRBJ1-2 | once | NA | TRBV2 | TGTGCCAGCAGTGAAGCCTCCCCCGGGGCGGGTGTTTATGGCTACACCTTC | CASSEASPGAGVYGYTF
TRBJ2-7 | NA | NA | TRBV5-1 | TGCGCCAGCAGCCCTCCAGGGGACGAGCAGTACTTC | CASSPPGDEQYF
TRBJ2-7 | once | TRBD1 | TRBV5-1 | TGCGCCAGCAGACTTATCAGGGGGTACGAGCAGTACTTC | CASRLIRGYEQYF
TRBJ2-2 | NA | NA | TRBV30 | TGTGCCTGGAGCCGGAGGGTGGGCGGGGAGCTGTTTTTT | CAWSRRVGGELFF
TRBJ2-1 | NA | TRBD1 | TRBV6-6 | TGTGCCAGCAGTTACAACTTCGACAGGGCCAATGAGCAGTTCTTC | CASSYNFDRANEQFF
TRBJ2-2 | NA | NA | TRBV7-2 | TGTGCCAGCAGCTTAGCGCTTCAAGTACCCGGGGAGCTGTTTTTT | CASSLALQVPGELFF
TRBJ2-6 | NA | TRBD1 | TRBV19 | TGTGCCAGTGGGGACAGACCCTCTGGGGCCAACGTCCTGACTTTC | CASGDRPSGANVLTF
TRBJ1-2 | once | TRBD1 | TRBV15 | TGTGCCACCAGCAGAGGGACAGGGCCCTATGGCTACACCTTC | CATSRGTGPYGYTF
TRBJ1-4 | NA | TRBD1 | TRBV11-2 | TGTGCCAGCAGCTTAGACGGGACAGGGCAGGAAAAACTGTTTTTT | CASSLDGTGQEKLFF
TRBJ1-3 | NA | NA | TRBV30 | TGTGCCTGGAGTGTCGGGGGCACCATATATTTT | CAWSVGGTIYF
TRBJ1-3 | NA | NA | TRBV6-5 | TGTGCCAGCAGGTCCAATTCCGCGGACACCATATATTTT | CASRSNSADTIYF
TRBJ1-5 | NA | NA | TRBV6-1 | TGTGCCAGCAGCCGGGACAAAAATCAGCCCCAGCATTTT | CASSRDKNQPQHF
TRBJ2-3 | many | NA | TRBV9 | TGTGCCAGCAGCGTAGGGCAAGATGCGCAGTATTTT | CASSVGQDAQYF
TRBJ1-2 | NA | NA | TRBV19 | TGTGCCAGTAGTGAGCACTATGGCTACACCTTC | CASSEHYGYTF
TRBJ2-1 | NA | TRBD1 | TRBV28 | TGTGCCAGCAAACAACTTTATCTGAGAGGACAGGGGGCATCGGATGAGCAGTTCTTC | CASKQLYLRGQGASDEQFF
TRBJ1-1 | NA | NA | TRBV11-1 | TGTGCCAGCAGCTTAGAATCGGGAAAGAACACTGAAGCTTTCTTT | CASSLESGKNTEAFF
TRBJ2-3 | once | NA | TRBV5-4 | TGTGCCAGCGCGTGGGGCACAACTAGCACAGATACGCAGTATTTT | CASAWGTTSTDTQYF
TRBJ2-2 | NA | TRBD2 | TRBV19 | TGTGCCAGTAGTATTGTACTAGCGAATTCGAACACCGGGGAGCTGTTTTTT | CASSIVLANSNTGELFF
TRBJ2-7 | NA | TRBD1 | TRBV7-2 | TGTGCCAGCAGCTTTACCGGGACAGGCAGCTACGAGCAGTACTTC | CASSFTGTGSYEQYF
TRBJ1-1 | NA | NA | TRBV6-1 | TGTGCCAGCAGTCAAGACAGGTACACTGAAGCTTTCTTT | CASSQDRYTEAFF
TRBJ2-1 | NA | TRBD2 | TRBV4-1 | TGCGCCAGCAGCCAGGCCGGACTAGCGGGGGGGAGCTCCTACAATGAGCAGTTCTTC | CASSQAGLAGGSSYNEQFF
TRBJ2-2 | NA | NA | TRBV10-1 | TGCGCCAGCAGTACCGCGAACACCGGGGAGCTGTTTTTT | CASSTANTGELFF
TRBJ1-4 | NA | NA | TRBV18 | TGTGCCAGCTCAACTGGACGTGAAGAAAGATTGTTTTTT | CASSTGREERLFF
TRBJ2-2 | once | NA | TRBV10-3 | TGTGCCATCAGTGCTACAACGAACACCGGGGAGCTGTTTTTT | CAISATTNTGELFF